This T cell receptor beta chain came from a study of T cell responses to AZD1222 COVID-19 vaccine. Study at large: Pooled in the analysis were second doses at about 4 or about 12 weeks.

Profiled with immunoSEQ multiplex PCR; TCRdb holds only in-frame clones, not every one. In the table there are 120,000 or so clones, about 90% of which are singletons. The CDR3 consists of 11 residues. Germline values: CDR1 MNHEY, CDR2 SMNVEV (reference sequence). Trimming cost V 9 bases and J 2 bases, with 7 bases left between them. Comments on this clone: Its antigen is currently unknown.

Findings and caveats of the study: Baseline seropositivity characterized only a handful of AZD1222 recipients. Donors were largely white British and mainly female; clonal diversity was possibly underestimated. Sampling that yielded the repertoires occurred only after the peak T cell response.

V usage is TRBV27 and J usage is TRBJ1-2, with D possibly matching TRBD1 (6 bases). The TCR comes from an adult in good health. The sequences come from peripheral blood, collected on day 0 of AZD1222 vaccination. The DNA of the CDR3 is TGTGCCAGTGGACAGAACTATGGCTACACCTTC. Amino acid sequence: CASGQNYGYTF.